These 5 T cell receptor beta chains share one sample of origin, sequenced in a study of OX40 agonist ivuxolimab in advanced cancers. Data came from immunoSEQ multiplex PCR; TCRdb stores just in-frame clones and leaves some out. Here the sample spans roughly 92,000 clones, approximately 90% being singletons. Specimen: CD4+ or CD8+ T cells sorted from blood, collected in a trial of the OX40 agonist ivuxolimab. Source of these receptors: an adult with an advanced solid tumor such as melanoma, head and neck, liver or kidney cancer.

This clone showed up just a few times. The chain employs TRBV30 and TRBJ1-1; no reliable D call. V lost 3 bases to trimming and J lost 4 bases, with 6 bases between them. CDR1 and CDR2 from the germline V gene are GTSNPN and SVGIG (reference sequence). CDR3 length equals 11 residues. The DNA of the CDR3 is TGTGCCTGGAGCCGGGGCACTGAAGCTTTCTTT. Protein: CAWSRGTEAFF.

The chain carries TRBV18 and TRBJ1-3; no reliable D call. Trimming shortened V by 6 bases and J by 0 bases, and 21 bases separated the two germline ends. The CDR3 is made up of 18 amino acids. Germline CDR1 reads KGHSH; CDR2 reads LQKENI. DNA of the CDR3: TGTGCCAGCTCGCCGGAGAGGCCAGCGCACTACTCTGGAAACACCATATATTTT. It is translated as CASSPERPAHYSGNTIYF.

The chain carries TRBV28 and TRBJ2-5; possibly TRBD1 for D (6 bases). The J call could be wrong; TRBJ2-7 is a better fit for the DNA end. CDR1 is MDHEN and CDR2 is SYDVKM in the germline V gene. This CDR3 has 17 amino acids. CDR3 loop: CASSLRRRPRGDYEQYF. DNA for the CDR3: TGTGCCAGCAGTTTACGTCGCCGGCCCAGGGGAGACTACGAGCAGTACTTC.

The chain recombines TRBV4-1 with TRBJ2-1, with no clear D. CDR3 size: 16 residues. V lost 2 bases to trimming and J lost 11 bases, with 22 bases between them. CDR1 and CDR2 (germline): MGHRA, YSYEKL. CDR3 in DNA: TGCGCCAGCAGCCAATCATCCCTGGTCCTGCAACTTAAGCAGTTCTTC. Residues: CASSQSSLVLQLKQFF.

This clone showed up just once. The sample holds other DNA sequences that translate to the same CDR3. This chain links TRBV10-3 with TRBJ2-7; TRBD1 matches at 7 bases. J gave up 3 bases and V 2 bases, and 4 bases lay outside the gene matches. The CDR3 consists of 14 residues. Germline values: CDR1 ENHRY, CDR2 SYGVKD. CDR3 coding DNA: TGTGCCATCAGTGAGGACAGGGCCGGCTACGAGCAGTACTTC. Protein product: CAISEDRAGYEQYF.